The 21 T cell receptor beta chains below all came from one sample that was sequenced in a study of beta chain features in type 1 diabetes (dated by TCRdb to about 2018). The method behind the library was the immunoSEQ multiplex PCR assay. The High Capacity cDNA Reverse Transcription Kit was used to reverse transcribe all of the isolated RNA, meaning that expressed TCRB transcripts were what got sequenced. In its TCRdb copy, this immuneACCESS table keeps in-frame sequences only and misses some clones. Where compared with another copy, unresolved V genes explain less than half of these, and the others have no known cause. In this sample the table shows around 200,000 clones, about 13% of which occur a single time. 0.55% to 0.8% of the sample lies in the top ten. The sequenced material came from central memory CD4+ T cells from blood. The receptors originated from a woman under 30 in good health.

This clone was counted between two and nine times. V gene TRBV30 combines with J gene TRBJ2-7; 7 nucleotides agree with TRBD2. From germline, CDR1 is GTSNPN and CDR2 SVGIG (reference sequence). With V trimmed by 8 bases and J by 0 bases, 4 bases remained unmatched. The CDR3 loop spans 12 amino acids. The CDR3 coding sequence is TGTGCCCTAGCGGAAAGCTCCTACGAGCAGTACTTC. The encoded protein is CALAESSYEQYF.

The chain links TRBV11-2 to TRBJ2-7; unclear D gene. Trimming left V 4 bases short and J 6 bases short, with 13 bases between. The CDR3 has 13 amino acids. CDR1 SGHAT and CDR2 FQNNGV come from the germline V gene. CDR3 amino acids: CASSSNNGLEQYF. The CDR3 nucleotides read TGTGCCAGCAGCTCAAATAATGGGCTCGAGCAGTACTTC.

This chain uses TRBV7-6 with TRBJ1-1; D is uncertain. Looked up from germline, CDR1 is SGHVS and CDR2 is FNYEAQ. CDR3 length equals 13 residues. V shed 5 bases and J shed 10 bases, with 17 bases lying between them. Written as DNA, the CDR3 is TGTGCCAGCAGCGCGAACGCACCGGGTACAGCTTTCTTT. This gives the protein CASSANAPGTAFF.

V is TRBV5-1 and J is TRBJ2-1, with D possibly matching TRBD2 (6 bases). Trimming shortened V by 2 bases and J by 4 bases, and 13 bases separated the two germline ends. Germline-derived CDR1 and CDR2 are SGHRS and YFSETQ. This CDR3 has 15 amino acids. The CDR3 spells CASSLVVGSYNEQFF. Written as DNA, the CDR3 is TGCGCCAGCAGCTTAGTCGTCGGGAGTTACAATGAGCAGTTCTTC.

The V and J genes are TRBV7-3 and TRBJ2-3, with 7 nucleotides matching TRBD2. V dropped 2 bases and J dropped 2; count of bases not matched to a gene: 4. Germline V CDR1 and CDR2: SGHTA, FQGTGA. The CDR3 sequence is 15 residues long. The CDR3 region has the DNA TGTGCCAGCAGCTTAGCGGGGGAAAACACAGATACGCAGTATTTT. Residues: CASSLAGENTDTQYF.

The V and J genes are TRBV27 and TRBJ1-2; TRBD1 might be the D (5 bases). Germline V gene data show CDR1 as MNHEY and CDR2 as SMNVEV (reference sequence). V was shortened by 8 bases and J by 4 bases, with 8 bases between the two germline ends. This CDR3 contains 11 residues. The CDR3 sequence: CASGGGYGYTF. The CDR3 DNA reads TGTGCCAGCGGGGGGGGCTATGGCTACACCTTC.

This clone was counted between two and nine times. This chain's CDR3 is CAISGRQGRETQYF. The CDR3 nucleotides are TGTGCCATCAGTGGGCGACAGGGACGAGAGACCCAGTACTTC. The rearrangement links TRBV10-3 to TRBJ2-5; 7 nucleotides line up with TRBD1. CDR3 length: 14 amino acids. Germline values: CDR1 ENHRY, CDR2 SYGVKD. Trimming cost V 4 bases and J 4 bases; bases outside gene matches: 6.

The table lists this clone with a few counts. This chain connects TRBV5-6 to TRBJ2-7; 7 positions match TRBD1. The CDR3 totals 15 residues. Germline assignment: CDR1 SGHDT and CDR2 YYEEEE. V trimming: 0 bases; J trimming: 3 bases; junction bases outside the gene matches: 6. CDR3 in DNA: TGTGCCAGCAGCTTGGGCCAGACAGGGATCTACGAGCAGTACTTC. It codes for CASSLGQTGIYEQYF.

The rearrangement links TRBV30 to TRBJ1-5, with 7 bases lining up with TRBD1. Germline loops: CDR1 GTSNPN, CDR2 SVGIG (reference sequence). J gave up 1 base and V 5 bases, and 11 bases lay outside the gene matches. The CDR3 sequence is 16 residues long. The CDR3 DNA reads TGTGCCTGGGCCACCGGACAGGCGAGAAGCAATCAGCCCCAGCATTTT. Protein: CAWATGQARSNQPQHF.

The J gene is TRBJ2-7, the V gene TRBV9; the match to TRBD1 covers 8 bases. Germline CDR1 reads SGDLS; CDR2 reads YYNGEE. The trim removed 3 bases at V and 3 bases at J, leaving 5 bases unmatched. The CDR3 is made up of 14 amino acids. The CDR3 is CASSETGVDYEQYF. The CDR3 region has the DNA TGTGCCAGCAGCGAGACAGGGGTAGACTACGAGCAGTACTTC.

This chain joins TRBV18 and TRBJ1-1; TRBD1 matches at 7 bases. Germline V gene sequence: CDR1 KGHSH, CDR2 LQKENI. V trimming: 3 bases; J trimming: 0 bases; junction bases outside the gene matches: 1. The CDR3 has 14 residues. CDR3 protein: CASSPGQLNTEAFF. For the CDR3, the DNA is TGTGCCAGCTCACCGGGACAGTTGAACACTGAAGCTTTCTTT.

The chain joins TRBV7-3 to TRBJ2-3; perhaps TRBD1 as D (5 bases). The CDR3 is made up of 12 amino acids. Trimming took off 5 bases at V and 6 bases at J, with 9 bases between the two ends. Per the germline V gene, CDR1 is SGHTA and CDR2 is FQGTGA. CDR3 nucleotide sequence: TGTGCCAGCAGCCGGACATCCGATACGCAGTATTTT. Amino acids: CASSRTSDTQYF.

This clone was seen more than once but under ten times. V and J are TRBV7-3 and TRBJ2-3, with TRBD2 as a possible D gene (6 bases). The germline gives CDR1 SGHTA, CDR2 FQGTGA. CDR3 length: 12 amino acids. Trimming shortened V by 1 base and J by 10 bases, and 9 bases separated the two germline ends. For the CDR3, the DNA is TGTGCCAGCAGCTTAATCGGGGGACCGCAGTATTTT. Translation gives CASSLIGGPQYF.

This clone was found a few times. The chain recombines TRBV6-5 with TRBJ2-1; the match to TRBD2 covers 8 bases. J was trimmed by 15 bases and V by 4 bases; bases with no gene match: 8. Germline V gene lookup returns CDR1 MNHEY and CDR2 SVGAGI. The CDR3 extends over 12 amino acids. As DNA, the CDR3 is TGTGCCAGCAGTTTCGGACTAGCAAGTACGTTCTTC. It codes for CASSFGLASTFF.

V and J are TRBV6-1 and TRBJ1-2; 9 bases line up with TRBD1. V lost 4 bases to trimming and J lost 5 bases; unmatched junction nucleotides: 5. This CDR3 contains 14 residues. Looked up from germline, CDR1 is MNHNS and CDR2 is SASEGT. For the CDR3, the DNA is TGTGCCAGCAGTGCGGGACAGGGACAGTATGGCTACACCTTC. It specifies CASSAGQGQYGYTF.

The CDR3 protein is CASSLVTGGGEQYF. CDR3 DNA: TGTGCCAGCAGCTTAGTCACAGGGGGCGGCGAGCAGTACTTC. The V gene is TRBV7-9, the J gene TRBJ2-7, with 9 bases identical to TRBD1. This CDR3 has 14 amino acids. Germline CDR1 is SEHNR and CDR2 is FQNEAQ (reference sequence). The V gene end was trimmed by 1 base and the J gene end by 6 bases; junction bases not matched to a gene: 4.

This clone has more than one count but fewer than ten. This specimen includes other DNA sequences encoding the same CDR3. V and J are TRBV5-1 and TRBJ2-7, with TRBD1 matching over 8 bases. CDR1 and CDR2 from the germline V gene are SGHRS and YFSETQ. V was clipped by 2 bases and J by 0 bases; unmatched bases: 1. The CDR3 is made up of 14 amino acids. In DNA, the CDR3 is TGCGCCAGCAGCTTTGACAGGGGCTCCTACGAGCAGTACTTC. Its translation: CASSFDRGSYEQYF.

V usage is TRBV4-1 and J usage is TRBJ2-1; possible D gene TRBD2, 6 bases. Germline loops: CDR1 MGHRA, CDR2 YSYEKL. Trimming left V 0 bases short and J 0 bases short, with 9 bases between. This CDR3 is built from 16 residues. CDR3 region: CASSQDNSGSYNEQFF. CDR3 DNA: TGCGCCAGCAGCCAAGATAATAGCGGCTCCTACAATGAGCAGTTCTTC.

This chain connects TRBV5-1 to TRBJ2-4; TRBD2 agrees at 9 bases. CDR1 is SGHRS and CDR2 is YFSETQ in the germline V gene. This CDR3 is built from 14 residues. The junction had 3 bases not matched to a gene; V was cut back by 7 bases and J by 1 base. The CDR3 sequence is CASGSGRAKNIQYF. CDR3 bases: TGCGCCAGCGGGAGCGGGAGGGCCAAAAACATTCAGTACTTC.

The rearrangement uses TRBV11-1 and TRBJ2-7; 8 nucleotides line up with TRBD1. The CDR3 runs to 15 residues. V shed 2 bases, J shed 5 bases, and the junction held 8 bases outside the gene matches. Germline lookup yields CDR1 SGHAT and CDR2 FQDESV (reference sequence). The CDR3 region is CASSLMPDRVHEQYF. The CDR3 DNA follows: TGTGCCAGCAGCTTAATGCCGGACAGGGTACACGAGCAGTACTTC.

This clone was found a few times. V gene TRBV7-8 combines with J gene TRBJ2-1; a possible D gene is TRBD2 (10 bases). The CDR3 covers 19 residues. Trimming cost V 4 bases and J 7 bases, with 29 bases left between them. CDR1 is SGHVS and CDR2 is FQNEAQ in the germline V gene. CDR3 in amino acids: CASSSRDRVEPSGRNEQFF. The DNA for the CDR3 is TGTGCCAGCAGCTCCCGGGACAGGGTAGAGCCTAGCGGGAGAAATGAGCAGTTCTTC.